Following are 11 T cell receptor beta chains from one sample sequenced in a study of cytomegalovirus exposure and HLA in healthy donors. Use of 60 Vbeta and 13 Jbeta primers characterized the PCR. Here immunoSEQ multiplex PCR was the method, and the copy in TCRdb shows in-frame clones only, minus some. Among approximately 180,000 clones listed, 84% were seen once. Sequenced: PBMCs. Receptor source: a man between 18 and 35 years old in good health and CMV-seronegative.

The chain uses TRBV6-5 and TRBJ2-7, with TRBD2 as a possible D gene (6 bases). The CDR3 has 13 residues. Germline V CDR1 and CDR2: MNHEY, SVGAGI. V was shortened by 2 bases and J by 6 bases, with 11 bases between the two germline ends. The CDR3 loop is CASSYGAGREQYF. CDR3 nucleotides: TGTGCCAGCAGTTACGGGGCGGGGCGCGAGCAGTACTTC.

The chain has TRBV28 and TRBJ2-1, with TRBD1 matching 7 bases. V gave up 1 base and J gave up 6 bases; unmatched junction bases: 12. Per germline, CDR1 MDHEN and CDR2 SYDVKM. The CDR3 totals 17 residues. The CDR3 loop is CASSLLQGSGPLNEQFF. DNA for the CDR3: TGTGCCAGCAGTTTATTACAGGGGTCGGGGCCCCTCAATGAGCAGTTCTTC. Full variable domain (remainder filled in from reference TRBV28 and TRBJ2-1): DVKVTQSSRYLVKRTGEKVFLECVQDMDHENMFWYRQDPGLGLRLIYFSYDVKMKEKGDIPEGYSVSREKKERFSLILESASTNQTSMYLCASSLLQGSGPLNEQFFGPGTRLTVL.

This clone was seen just once. CDR3 coding DNA: TGTGCCACCAAGACAGGTAACAATGAGCAGTTCTTC. It yields the protein CATKTGNNEQFF. The chain couples TRBV27 to TRBJ2-1; possibly TRBD1 for D (6 bases). V lost 10 bases and J lost 5, with 12 bases in between. CDR1 MNHEY and CDR2 SMNVEV come from the germline V gene (reference sequence). The CDR3 sequence is 12 residues long.

This clone came up a few times. J is TRBJ1-1 and V is TRBV14; D might be TRBD1 (5 bases). V lost 2 bases, J lost 8 bases, and 15 bases lay in between. The CDR3 extends over 14 amino acids. Looked up from germline, CDR1 is SGHDN and CDR2 is FVKESK. The DNA of the CDR3 is TGTGCCAGCAGCCAACGGGAGGGATGGGACGAAGCTTTCTTT. Protein: CASSQREGWDEAFF.

The genes are TRBV7-9 and TRBJ1-2; weak D call: TRBD1 (5 bases). The CDR3 extends over 14 amino acids. The V and J ends lost 1 base and 3 bases respectively, with 9 bases between them. Per germline, CDR1 SEHNR and CDR2 FQNEAQ (reference sequence). The CDR3 here is CASSLEGVHYGYTF. For the CDR3, the DNA is TGTGCCAGCAGCTTAGAAGGGGTCCACTATGGCTACACCTTC. The full variable domain, its missing parts supplied by reference TRBV7-9 and TRBJ1-2, is DTGVSQNPRHKITKRGQNVTFRCDPISEHNRLYWYRQTLGQGPEFLTYFQNEAQLEKSRLLSDRFSAERPKGSFSTLEIQRTEQGDSAMYLCASSLEGVHYGYTFGSGTRLTVV.

The V gene is TRBV13, the J gene TRBJ2-1; 8 bases map to TRBD1. Germline values: CDR1 PRHDT, CDR2 FYEKMQ (reference sequence). The CDR3 covers 18 residues. The V and J ends lost 7 bases and 0 bases, in that order; junction bases with no gene match: 14. The DNA of the CDR3 is TGTGCCAGCACCTCTCTATTGATGGACAGGGACTCCTACAATGAGCAGTTCTTC. This sequence encodes CASTSLLMDRDSYNEQFF.

The rearrangement joins TRBV6-5 to TRBJ2-5, with a possible D match to TRBD2 (5 bases). The CDR3 extends over 14 amino acids. V was cut by 6 bases and J by 4 bases, with 15 bases left in between. Germline values: CDR1 MNHEY, CDR2 SVGAGI. CDR3 sequence (DNA): TGTGCCAGCAGCCGGGATCACGGAGGAGAGACCCAGTACTTC. The encoded protein is CASSRDHGGETQYF.

This rearrangement joins TRBV13 to TRBJ2-3; TRBD2 is a possible D gene (7 bases). This CDR3 spans 19 amino acids. V lost 3 bases to trimming and J lost 1 base, with 23 bases between them. Germline V gene lookup returns CDR1 PRHDT and CDR2 FYEKMQ (reference sequence). The CDR3 coding sequence is TGTGCCAGCAGCTTTGGGGTTTACCCCTTGGGGGGGCGCACAGATACGCAGTATTTT. It codes for CASSFGVYPLGGRTDTQYF.

The DNA for the CDR3 is TGTGCCAGCATGAGGCAACCCACCTCTGGGGCCAACGTCCTGACTTTC. As protein: CASMRQPTSGANVLTF. The chain joins TRBV2 to TRBJ2-6, with D unresolved. This CDR3 has 16 amino acids. The V end lost 7 bases, the J end lost 0 bases, and 13 bases lay between the germline ends. Per the germline V gene, CDR1 is SNHLY and CDR2 is FYNNEI.

The chain is built from TRBV6-5 and TRBJ2-1; 9 nucleotides agree with TRBD1. Germline-derived CDR1 and CDR2 are MNHEY and SVGAGI. This CDR3 region has 13 residues. V lost 5 bases and J lost 5; bases outside the gene matches: 1. The CDR3 loop is CASSGQGNNEQFF. CDR3 in DNA: TGTGCCAGCAGTGGACAGGGGAACAATGAGCAGTTCTTC.

This chain connects TRBV29-1 to TRBJ2-3; TRBD2 aligns across 10 bases. Germline CDR1 is SQVTM and CDR2 is ANQGSEA. The CDR3 has 15 residues. The CDR3 protein is CRRRASGSRADTQYF. In nucleotides, the CDR3 is TGCAGGAGACGCGCTAGCGGGAGTCGGGCAGATACGCAGTATTTT.